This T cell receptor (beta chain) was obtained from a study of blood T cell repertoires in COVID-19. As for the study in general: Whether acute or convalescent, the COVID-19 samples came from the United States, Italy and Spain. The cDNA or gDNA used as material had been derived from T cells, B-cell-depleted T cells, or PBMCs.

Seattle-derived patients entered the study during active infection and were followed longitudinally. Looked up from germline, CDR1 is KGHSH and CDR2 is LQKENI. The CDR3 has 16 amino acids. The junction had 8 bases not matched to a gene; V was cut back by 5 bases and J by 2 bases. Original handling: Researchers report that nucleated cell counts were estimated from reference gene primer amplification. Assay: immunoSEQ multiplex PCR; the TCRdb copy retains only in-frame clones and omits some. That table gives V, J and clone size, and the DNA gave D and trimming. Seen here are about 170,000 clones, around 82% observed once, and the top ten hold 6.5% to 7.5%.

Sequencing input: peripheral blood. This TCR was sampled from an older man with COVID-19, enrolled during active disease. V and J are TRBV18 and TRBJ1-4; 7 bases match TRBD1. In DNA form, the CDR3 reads TGTGCCAGCTCAACAGGGGTAACGGGGACTAATGAAAAACTGTTTTTT. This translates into CASSTGVTGTNEKLFF.